The subject of this entry is one T cell receptor beta chain. This specimen comes from a study of blood T cell repertoires in COVID-19. Looking at the study overall: In each case, the material was cDNA or gDNA derived from T cells, B-cell-depleted T cells, or PBMCs.

Methods used by the authors: By means of reference gene primer amplification, nucleated cell counts were estimated. The data were produced by immunoSEQ multiplex PCR, yet TCRdb's version contains in-frame clones alone and is incomplete. V, J and clone size were drawn from that table, and D and trimming were deduced from the DNA. This repertoire shows 300,000 to 400,000 clones, 80% to 90% found once; its top ten account for about 7.1%. Patients in Seattle were enrolled during active infection, then followed longitudinally. J gave up 0 bases and V 4 bases, and 8 bases lay outside the gene matches. Germline CDR1 reads MRHNA; CDR2 reads SNTAGT. The CDR3 is 17 residues long.

The chain uses TRBV6-4 and TRBJ1-2; 10 positions agree with TRBD1. The receptor's source is a woman in her sixties with COVID-19, enrolled during active disease. The sequenced sample was peripheral blood. CDR3 residues: CASSGDRGHIANYGYTF. The CDR3 DNA is TGTGCCAGCAGTGGGGACAGGGGCCATATAGCTAACTATGGCTACACCTTC.